This T cell receptor (beta chain) was obtained from a study of blood T cells in healthy people across ages. This clonotype was seen at least ten times. Its matching antigen is unknown. General study findings and limits: Naive and antigen-experienced cells could not be conclusively compared, given unsorted PBMCs. Not knowing donor CMV status may have confounded expanded clonotype changes. Donors of long life had a larger count of naive CD4+ cells and greater diversity than aged donors.

Next came a second PCR, run for about 7 to 11 cycles, which used a sample-barcoded 5' primer along with a J-beta primer mix. Every cDNA molecule bore a tag from a template-switch adaptor containing 12 random nucleotides. TCRdb reprocessed the 5' RACE reads via MiXCR and lists one record per CDR3 protein. The data show 550,000 to 800,000 distinct CDR3 sequences, 32% seen once. The CDR3 loop spans 17 amino acids. V lost 1 base to trimming and J lost 1 base; unmatched junction nucleotides: 3. CDR1 and CDR2 from the germline V gene are MGHRA and YSYEKL. The J gene is TRBJ2-5, the V gene TRBV4-1; 13 nucleotides align to TRBD2. Specimen: blood. The TCR originated in an elderly woman in good health. The CDR3 protein is CASSQVGTSGAQETQYF. The CDR3 DNA reads TGCGCCAGCAGCCAAGTAGGGACTAGCGGGGCCCAAGAGACCCAGTACTTC.